Listed below are T cell receptor beta chains from one sample, sequenced in a study of blood T cell repertoires in COVID-19. The method was immunoSEQ multiplex PCR; TCRdb's version includes in-frame clones alone and lacks a portion of them. The sample has about 130,000 clones; roughly four fifths are singletons. The sequencing sample was made of PBMCs or T cells enriched from blood (not recorded which). The receptor source for this set is a man between 40 and 49 years old with acute COVID-19. CDR3s include the opening cysteine and the closing phenylalanine or tryptophan. D genes are given only for firm matches. Clone size is given for some rows only: seen once, a few or many times, or a class if the clone is expanded.

TRBV9	TRBJ2-7	TRBD1	-	TGTGCCAGCAGCCCCGAGGGGACAGGGAGCAAGGACGAGCAGTACTTC	CASSPEGTGSKDEQYF
TRBV2	TRBJ2-4	-	-	TGTGCCAGCAGCATTATTGAACAGAAAAACATTCAGTACTTC	CASSIIEQKNIQYF
TRBV6-5	TRBJ2-2	-	-	TGTGCTAGCCGGGGGGCGGGACATACCGGGGAGCTGTTTTTT	CASRGAGHTGELFF
TRBV27	TRBJ1-1	-	-	TGTGCCAGCAGTTTACAGGCAGAGAACACTGAAGCTTTCTTT	CASSLQAENTEAFF
TRBV30	TRBJ1-2	-	-	TGTGCCTGGAGTAAAGGGGGTTCTTATGGCTACACCTTC	CAWSKGGSYGYTF
TRBV27	TRBJ1-2	-	few	TGTGCCAGCAGTTCGCTACAGGGAGCTAACTATGGCTACACCTTC	CASSSLQGANYGYTF
TRBV2	TRBJ2-7	-	-	TGTGCCAGCAGTCCTCGTGGGAGCTCCTACGAGCAGTACTTC	CASSPRGSSYEQYF
TRBV6-6	TRBJ2-7	TRBD2	few	TGTGCCAGCAGTACCCCTAGCGGGAGCCCAGGCGAGCAGTACTTC	CASSTPSGSPGEQYF
TRBV11-2	TRBJ2-3	TRBD2	-	TGTGCCAGCAGCTTACAGACTAGCGGGAGCGGGGATACGCAGTATTTT	CASSLQTSGSGDTQYF
TRBV7-9	TRBJ1-1	-	-	TGTGCCAGCAGCTTTTTCGCAGGGATGGGCACTGAAGCTTTCTTT	CASSFFAGMGTEAFF
TRBV5-6	TRBJ2-1	-	-	TGTGCCAGCAGCCCTCGTCTCTACAATGAGCAGTTCTTC	CASSPRLYNEQFF
TRBV28	TRBJ2-4	-	-	TGTGCCAGCAGTTTAGGGGAGAACATTCAGTACTTC	CASSLGENIQYF
TRBV3-1/TRBV3-2	TRBJ1-5	TRBD1	once	TGTGCCAGCAGCCAAGCAGGGGGACAGTTCAGCAATCAGCCCCAGCATTTT	CASSQAGGQFSNQPQHF